The 5 T cell receptor beta chains reported below all come from one sample, sequenced in a study of esophageal squamous cell carcinoma under preoperative chemotherapy. Time point meaning: before preoperative PTX-NDP chemotherapy. TCRdb recomputed calls from the PCR reads with MiXCR, one row per CDR3 protein. The sample records 15,000 to 20,000 distinct CDR3 sequences, just under 50% being singletons. This specimen was acquired from a patient given preoperative chemotherapy. The receptors stem from a human donor with esophageal squamous cell carcinoma. The donor label of this sample is uncertain.

About this clonotype itself: Compared with germline, one end of the junction differs, possibly owing to a read error. The rearrangement links TRBV7-2 to TRBJ2-3; either TRBD1 or TRBD2 may supply D (6 bases each). The CDR3 totals 16 residues. In germline, CDR1 is SGHTA, CDR2 FQGNSA. The chain's CDR3 is CASREPGGLAEVAQYF. The CDR3, as DNA: TGTGCCAGCAGGGAACCCGGGGGCCTTGCGGAAGTAGCCCAGTATTTC.

With respect to this clonotype: A junction end diverges from the germline sequence, so it may reflect a read error. The V gene is TRBV7-2, the J gene TRBJ2-4; maybe TRBD1 (5 bases). Germline CDR1 is SGHTA and CDR2 is FQGNSA. The CDR3 has 16 amino acids. The CDR3 loop reads CASSLGPGQNQDIQYF. The CDR3 nucleotides read TGTGCCAGCAGCTTGGGGCCGGGCCAGAATCAAGACATCCAGTACTTC.

The V and J genes are TRBV7-8 and TRBJ2-6, with 14 bases that match TRBD2. V dropped 2 bases and J dropped 2; count of bases not matched to a gene: 5. Germline V gene sequence: CDR1 SGHVS, CDR2 FQNEAQ. The CDR3 is made up of 19 amino acids. This chain's CDR3 is CASSLFGLAGGTGANVLTF. In DNA form, the CDR3 reads TGTGCCAGCAGCTTATTCGGACTAGCGGGAGGCACTGGGGCCAACGTCCTGACTTTC.

A few counts support this clonotype. The rearrangement links TRBV7-2 to TRBJ2-3; D possibly matches TRBD1 or TRBD2 (5 bases each). This CDR3 region has 15 residues. CDR1 is SGHTA and CDR2 is FQGNSA in the germline V gene. V gave up 5 bases and J gave up 5 bases, with 17 bases separating them. The DNA of the CDR3 is TGTGCCAGCAGCCTTGGGACGGCAGGTGGAGATACGCAGTATTTT. It codes for CASSLGTAGGDTQYF.

The chain combines TRBV7-9 with TRBJ2-3; D gene unclear. V lost 1 base, J lost 2 bases, and 7 bases lay in between. CDR1 and CDR2 (germline): SEHNR, FQNEAQ (reference sequence). CDR3 length: 14 amino acids. Here the CDR3 reads CASSLDHTTDTQYF. CDR3 sequence (DNA): TGTGCCAGCAGCTTAGATCACACCACAGATACGCAGTATTTT.